One sample yielded the 31 T cell receptor beta chains listed below, sequenced in a study of T cell responses to AZD1222 COVID-19 vaccine (dated by TCRdb to about 2021). Receptor amplification or capture employed the immunoSEQ multiplex PCR assay. TCRdb re-hosts the immuneACCESS table, in-frame sequences only. Its copies lack some clones; in the studies checked, an unresolved V gene accounts for under half of them, and the cause for the rest is not known. The sample table contains about 94,000 clones; only one count was recorded for 85% of them. Clones ranked in the top ten supply 4.5% of the sample. The label giving this sample's time point can be read as: about 28 days (+/-7) after the second vaccine dose. The starting material was peripheral blood, obtained 28 days after the second AZD1222 dose. The receptors were gathered from an adult who received the AZD1222 COVID-19 vaccine.

The chain joins TRBV14 to TRBJ2-1; the match to TRBD2 covers 7 bases. CDR3 length: 15 residues. Germline V CDR1 and CDR2: SGHDN, FVKESK. The junction had 6 bases not matched to a gene; V was cut back by 2 bases and J by 5 bases. This chain's CDR3 is CASSQRRRGDNEQFF. The CDR3 DNA reads TGTGCCAGCAGCCAAAGGCGTCGGGGGGACAATGAGCAGTTCTTC.

To note about this clone: Germline is not matched at one junction end, which may reflect a read error. The chain recombines TRBV5-1 with TRBJ1-2, with no clear D. Germline-derived CDR1 and CDR2 are SGHRS and YFSETQ. This CDR3 is built from 13 residues. In DNA form, the CDR3 reads TGCGCCAGCAGCTTGGAGGATAGCACGTGGGGATTCTTC. Translated, it gives CASSLEDSTWGFF.

The J gene is TRBJ2-1, the V gene TRBV9; unclear D gene. Germline V CDR1 and CDR2: SGDLS, YYNGEE. The V end lost 4 bases, the J end lost 0 bases, and 11 bases lay between the germline ends. The CDR3 covers 15 residues. The CDR3 sequence is CASSLTLSSYNEQFF. The CDR3 DNA follows: TGTGCCAGCAGCTTGACTCTGAGCTCCTACAATGAGCAGTTCTTC. The full variable domain, in which reference TRBV9 and TRBJ2-1 provide the parts outside the CDR3, is DSGVTQTPKHLITATGQRVTLRCSPRSGDLSVYWYQQSLDQGLQFLIQYYNGEERAKGNILERFSAQQFPDLHSELNLSSLELGDSALYFCASSLTLSSYNEQFFGPGTRLTVL.

The gene calls are TRBV30 and TRBJ2-5; 13 bases map to TRBD2. The CDR3 consists of 15 residues. Trimming cost V 2 bases and J 5 bases; bases outside gene matches: 5. Germline CDR1 and CDR2: GTSNPN and SVGIG (reference sequence). As DNA, the CDR3 is TGTGCCTGGAGTCTCGGGACTAGCGGGAAGGAGACCCAGTACTTC. Amino acids: CAWSLGTSGKETQYF.

The chain recombines TRBV5-8 with TRBJ2-3; tentatively, D is TRBD2 (6 bases). The V gene lost 4 bases and the J gene lost 0 bases, with 21 bases spanning the gap. From germline, CDR1 is SGHTS and CDR2 YDEGEE. This CDR3 is built from 18 residues. CDR3 sequence (DNA): TGTGCCAGCAGCCGACGGCGGGGAAGCCTCACTAGCACAGATACGCAGTATTTT. It translates to CASSRRRGSLTSTDTQYF.

The chain links TRBV7-6 to TRBJ2-5; tentatively, D is TRBD2 (5 bases). Trimming cost V 4 bases and J 9 bases, with 18 bases left between them. The germline V gene encodes CDR1 SGHVS and CDR2 FNYEAQ. The CDR3 has 14 amino acids. The CDR3 DNA follows: TGTGCCAGCAGCTCTTGGACTGGGGTTATGGCCCAGTACTTC. It is translated as CASSSWTGVMAQYF.

This chain uses TRBV28 with TRBJ2-5, with 14 bases identical to TRBD2. Germline CDR1 is MDHEN and CDR2 is SYDVKM. The CDR3 extends over 20 amino acids. Trimming removed 4 bases from V and 1 base from J; junction bases left unmatched: 14. CDR3 sequence: CASSSAYETSGRGLQETQYF. CDR3 nucleotides: TGTGCCAGCAGTTCCGCGTATGAGACTAGCGGGAGGGGCCTCCAAGAGACCCAGTACTTC.

This clone has only a few counts. This sequence joins TRBV10-3 and TRBJ2-1; maybe TRBD2 (6 bases). CDR3 length: 14 residues. The germline V gene has CDR1 ENHRY and CDR2 SYGVKD. Deletions cut 10 bases from V and 4 bases from J, with 17 bases between. This CDR3 reads CATARGQTYNEQFF. The CDR3 DNA is TGTGCCACGGCGCGGGGCCAAACATACAATGAGCAGTTCTTC.

CDR3 sequence: CASSPGTSGAETQYF. CDR3 coding DNA: TGCGCCAGCAGCCCCGGGACTAGCGGGGCTGAGACCCAGTACTTC. The chain is built from TRBV5-1 and TRBJ2-5; 13 bases line up with TRBD2. V gave up 4 bases and J gave up 5 bases; unmatched junction bases: 5. CDR1 is SGHRS, CDR2 YFSETQ, per germline. The CDR3 covers 15 residues.

The V gene is TRBV28, the J gene TRBJ2-5, with unresolved D. There are 15 residues in the CDR3. Between the trimmed V and J ends, which lost 4 bases and 3 bases, there was a span of 15 bases. In germline, CDR1 is MDHEN, CDR2 SYDVKM. CDR3 in amino acids: CASSSPLRLKETQYF. CDR3 DNA sequence: TGTGCCAGCAGTTCCCCTTTACGCCTAAAAGAGACCCAGTACTTC.

The V and J genes are TRBV9 and TRBJ1-1; weak D call: TRBD1 (6 bases). Looked up from germline, CDR1 is SGDLS and CDR2 is YYNGEE. V gave up 4 bases and J gave up 3 bases, with 19 bases separating them. The CDR3 loop spans 16 amino acids. CDR3 DNA: TGTGCCAGCAGCCCCCGGTCAGGGGCTGGGGACACTGAAGCTTTCTTT. Amino acid sequence: CASSPRSGAGDTEAFF.

The V call is TRBV9, the J call TRBJ1-1; D is ambiguous. This CDR3 comprises 13 residues. Germline V gene sequence: CDR1 SGDLS, CDR2 YYNGEE. V was clipped by 0 bases and J by 12 bases, with 15 bases between them. This chain's CDR3 is CASSVATEGLSFF. CDR3 DNA: TGTGCCAGCAGCGTAGCTACAGAGGGTCTCTCTTTCTTT.

CDR3 in amino acids: CASNVGPEGSETQYF. The CDR3 DNA sequence: TGTGCCAGCAACGTTGGACCAGAGGGGTCGGAGACCCAGTACTTC. V is TRBV9 and J is TRBJ2-5; D assignment may be TRBD1 or TRBD2 (5 bases each). The CDR3 contains 15 residues. V gave up 6 bases and J gave up 5 bases, with 20 bases separating them. Germline loops: CDR1 SGDLS, CDR2 YYNGEE.

The chain carries TRBV7-3 and TRBJ1-2; D remains ambiguous. The CDR3 runs to 13 residues. CDR1 and CDR2 from the germline V gene are SGHTA and FQGTGA. The germline V and J ends were trimmed by 4 bases and 2 bases, with 8 bases remaining between them. The CDR3: CASSSSPNYGYTF. Here the CDR3 DNA reads TGTGCCAGCAGCTCTAGCCCAAACTATGGCTACACCTTC.

This chain links TRBV16 with TRBJ2-7; D uncertain. V dropped 3 bases and J dropped 1 base, with 7 bases sitting between them. Germline assignment: CDR1 KGHSY and CDR2 FQNENV. This CDR3 is 13 amino acids long. The CDR3, as DNA: TGTGCCAGCAGCCACCGTGGATCCTACGAGCAGTACTTC. It codes for CASSHRGSYEQYF. The variable domain in full, with the rest retrieved from reference TRBV16 and TRBJ2-7, is GEEVAQTPKHLVRGEGQKAKLYCAPIKGHSYVFWYQQVLKNEFKFLISFQNENVFDETGMPKERFSAKCLPNSPCSLEIQATKLEDSAVYFCASSHRGSYEQYFGPGTRLTVT.

This clone has only a few counts. The chain combines TRBV29-1 with TRBJ2-1; TRBD2 matches 8 bases. The CDR3 has 11 amino acids. CDR1 is SQVTM and CDR2 is ANQGSEA in the germline V gene. Germline trimming cut 8 bases from V and 10 bases from J; bases unmatched to any gene: 7. Written as DNA, the CDR3 is TGCAGCCCCCGGGAGGGCGGGGAGCAGTTCTTC. Translation gives CSPREGGEQFF.

The V and J genes are TRBV10-1 and TRBJ2-7; possible D gene TRBD1, 6 bases. Per germline, CDR1 WNHNN and CDR2 SYGVQD (reference sequence). This CDR3 comprises 14 residues. V lost 2 bases, J lost 5 bases, and 13 bases lay in between. The CDR3 DNA follows: TGCGCCAGCAGTGAGCTCAGGGGTGCCGACGAGCAGTACTTC. Protein sequence: CASSELRGADEQYF.

This clone was observed a single time. V is TRBV19 and J is TRBJ2-5; D possibly uses TRBD1 or TRBD2 (5 bases each). V lost 1 base and J lost 2, with 11 bases in between. Looked up from germline, CDR1 is LNHDA and CDR2 is SQIVND (reference sequence). The CDR3 spans 15 residues. The CDR3 coding sequence is TGTGCCAGTAGTATAGGGGGGACGCAACAAGAGACCCAGTACTTC. It codes for CASSIGGTQQETQYF.

This sequence joins TRBV7-2 and TRBJ2-3; the D gene is possibly TRBD2 (6 bases). V shed 5 bases and J shed 6 bases, with 9 bases lying between them. The CDR3 loop spans 12 amino acids. From germline, CDR1 is SGHTA and CDR2 FQGNSA. CDR3 coding DNA: TGTGCCAGCAGCCCGGGGAGGGATACGCAGTATTTT. Translated, it gives CASSPGRDTQYF.

The J gene is TRBJ1-3, the V gene TRBV2; D is unresolved. Germline V CDR1 and CDR2: SNHLY, FYNNEI. This CDR3 comprises 15 residues. V was shortened by 5 bases and J by 4 bases, with 15 bases between the two germline ends. CDR3 in DNA: TGTGCCAGCAGTCCACAGTGGGGATCCGGAAACACCATATATTTT. The encoded protein is CASSPQWGSGNTIYF.

This clone is medium-sized. This sample includes further DNA sequences coding for the same CDR3. This rearrangement joins TRBV15 to TRBJ1-1; D is perhaps TRBD1 (5 bases). In germline, CDR1 is LNHNV, CDR2 YYDKDF (reference sequence). Trimming removed 0 bases at V and 1 base at J, with 9 bases between. The CDR3 consists of 15 residues. The CDR3 DNA is TGTGCCACCAGCAGAGATTTGGGGGAGAACACTGAAGCTTTCTTT. Residues: CATSRDLGENTEAFF.

This sequence joins TRBV5-1 and TRBJ1-2; no firm D call. Per the germline V gene, CDR1 is SGHRS and CDR2 is YFSETQ. The CDR3 is 14 amino acids. The ends were cut back, 3 bases at V and 4 bases at J, with 13 bases in the middle. For the CDR3, the DNA is TGCGCCAGCAGCTCCCGGGCCGAGGGCTATGGCTACACCTTC. Protein: CASSSRAEGYGYTF. Variable domain in full (rest from reference TRBV5-1 and TRBJ1-2): KAGVTQTPRYLIKTRGQQVTLSCSPISGHRSVSWYQQTPGQGLQFLFEYFSETQRNKGNFPGRFSGRQFSNSRSEMNVSTLELGDSALYLCASSSRAEGYGYTFGSGTRLTVV.

V usage is TRBV27 and J usage is TRBJ2-5; 9 bases align to TRBD1. The CDR3 loop spans 15 amino acids. Germline trimming cut 7 bases from V and 2 bases from J; bases unmatched to any gene: 8. The germline gives CDR1 MNHEY, CDR2 SMNVEV (reference sequence). The CDR3 here is CASTPFGTGQETQYF. The CDR3 DNA reads TGTGCCAGCACCCCCTTTGGGACAGGGCAAGAGACCCAGTACTTC.

V usage is TRBV6-5 and J usage is TRBJ1-2; D uncertain. The ends were cut back, 6 bases at V and 2 bases at J, with 10 bases in the middle. CDR1 is MNHEY and CDR2 is SVGAGI in the germline V gene. The length of the CDR3 is 13 residues. The CDR3 reads CASSVGRNYGYTF. The CDR3 DNA reads TGTGCCAGCAGCGTAGGACGCAACTATGGCTACACCTTC.

This chain links TRBV10-2 with TRBJ1-5; possible D gene TRBD1, 5 bases. The CDR3 runs 13 residues. CDR1 and CDR2 from the germline V gene are WSHSY and SAAADI. Trimming stripped 4 bases from V and 5 bases from J, with 9 bases between. DNA of the CDR3: TGCGCCAGCAGTGGGCAGGGTTATCAGCCCCAGCATTTT. Its protein is CASSGQGYQPQHF.

The chain has TRBV29-1 and TRBJ1-2, with D possibly being TRBD1 (6 bases). The V end lost 4 bases, the J end lost 4 bases, and 10 bases lay between the germline ends. The CDR3 extends over 12 amino acids. CDR1 is SQVTM and CDR2 is ANQGSEA in the germline V gene. DNA for the CDR3: TGCAGCGTTGCCAGGGACACCTATGGCTACACCTTC. It translates to CSVARDTYGYTF.

Only one count was recorded for this clone. The CDR3 DNA reads TGTGCCAGCAGCTCCCTAGCGGGGGGGTTCGATGAGCAGTTCTTC. This sequence encodes CASSSLAGGFDEQFF. The rearrangement joins TRBV11-2 to TRBJ2-1, with 12 positions matching TRBD2. The CDR3 sequence is 15 residues long. The V gene's germline CDR1 is SGHAT and CDR2 FQNNGV. V shed 4 bases and J 8 bases; nucleotides not matched to a gene: 6. The full variable domain, with the rest looked up from reference TRBV11-2 and TRBJ2-1, is EAGVAQSPRYKIIEKRQSVAFWCNPISGHATLYWYQQILGQGPKLLIQFQNNGVVDDSQLPKDRFSAERLKGVDSTLKIQPAKLEDSAVYLCASSSLAGGFDEQFFGPGTRLTVL.

This clone was seen only once. This chain joins TRBV15 and TRBJ2-1; D is possibly TRBD1 (6 bases). Per the germline V gene, CDR1 is LNHNV and CDR2 is YYDKDF (reference sequence). Trimming shortened V by 3 bases and J by 1 base, and 7 bases separated the two germline ends. This CDR3 contains 14 residues. The CDR3 region is CATSSRGSYNEQFF. Written as DNA, the CDR3 is TGTGCCACCAGCAGCAGGGGTTCCTACAATGAGCAGTTCTTC.

The J gene is TRBJ2-7, the V gene TRBV12-5, with D unresolved. The CDR3 extends over 13 amino acids. The germline gives CDR1 LGHNT, CDR2 FRNRAP. Trimming shortened V by 7 bases and J by 6 bases, and 16 bases separated the two germline ends. In DNA form, the CDR3 reads TGTGCTAGTGAAGATTTCGTTGGTGGCGAGCAGTACTTC. This gives the protein CASEDFVGGEQYF.

The genes are TRBV3-1 (or the pseudogene TRBV3-2) and TRBJ2-5; D might be TRBD1 or TRBD2, each matching 5 bases. The CDR3 runs to 13 residues. The V end was cut by 4 bases, the J end by 1 base, with 7 bases between. Per the germline V gene, CDR1 is LGHDT and CDR2 is YNNKEL (reference sequence). The CDR3 spells CASSRGRQETQYF. The CDR3 DNA reads TGTGCCAGCAGCCGGGGACGCCAAGAGACCCAGTACTTC.

V usage is TRBV7-3 and J usage is TRBJ2-1; no reliable D call. The CDR3 is made up of 14 amino acids. Germline lookup yields CDR1 SGHTA and CDR2 FQGTGA. Trimming cost V 2 bases and J 5 bases, with 10 bases left between them. The DNA for the CDR3 is TGTGCCAGCAGCTTACTCGCTAGTAACAATGAGCAGTTCTTC. Encoded protein: CASSLLASNNEQFF.